This T cell receptor beta chain is from a study of lung T cells in sarcoidosis with Löfgren's syndrome. As for the study in general: In sarcoidosis, CD4+ T cells accumulate in bronchoalveolar lavage fluid. Study-wide findings and caveats: Recognition of an unidentified sarcoidosis antigen was only suggested. Shared TRAV12-1 and TRBV2 CDR3 motifs across Löfgren's syndrome patients reportedly suggested public CD4+ TCRs. In alpha-beta pairs, TRAV12-1 favored TRBV2, and their CDR3s were homologous.

This clonotype was observed at least ten times. The antigen remains unidentified. One entry per CDR3 protein results from TCRdb running MiXCR on the reads. This sample has some 65,000 distinct CDR3 sequences, with 21% found just once. The CDR3 runs to 14 residues. Germline lookup yields CDR1 SGHTA and CDR2 FQGNSA. The V end lost 2 bases, the J end lost 1 base, and 5 bases lay between the germline ends. The rearrangement links TRBV7-2 to TRBJ2-2, with D uncertain. The source is a human donor with sarcoidosis (Löfgren's syndrome or another form), or a control subject (not recorded which). Sequenced sample: CD4+ T cells from PBMCs. CDR3 sequence reads: CASSLNWNTGELFF. In DNA, the CDR3 is TGTGCCAGCAGCTTAAACTGGAACACCGGGGAGCTGTTTTTT.